This T cell receptor (beta chain) emerged from a study of blood T cell repertoires in COVID-19. The wider study: Samples of COVID-19 (acute and convalescent) were obtained from the United States, Italy and Spain. PBMCs, B-cell-depleted T cells, or T cells were the source of the cDNA or gDNA that made up the material.

Germline V gene lookup returns CDR1 SGHRS and CDR2 YFSETQ. The CDR3 extends over 15 amino acids. Trimming took off 2 bases at V and 1 base at J, with 10 bases between the two ends. Produced via immunoSEQ multiplex PCR; TCRdb's table is partial and in-frame only. The top ten clones hold 1.5% to 2% of a sample with about 200,000 clones, about 88% of them seen once. This sequence joins TRBV5-1 and TRBJ1-5, with a tentative D call TRBD1 (5 bases). The sequence was obtained from a man between 35 and 55 years old with active or convalescent COVID-19. What was sequenced was peripheral blood. CDR3 nucleotides: TGCGCCAGCAGCTTAGATCCAGGGAGCAATCAGCCCCAGCATTTT. Translation: CASSLDPGSNQPQHF.